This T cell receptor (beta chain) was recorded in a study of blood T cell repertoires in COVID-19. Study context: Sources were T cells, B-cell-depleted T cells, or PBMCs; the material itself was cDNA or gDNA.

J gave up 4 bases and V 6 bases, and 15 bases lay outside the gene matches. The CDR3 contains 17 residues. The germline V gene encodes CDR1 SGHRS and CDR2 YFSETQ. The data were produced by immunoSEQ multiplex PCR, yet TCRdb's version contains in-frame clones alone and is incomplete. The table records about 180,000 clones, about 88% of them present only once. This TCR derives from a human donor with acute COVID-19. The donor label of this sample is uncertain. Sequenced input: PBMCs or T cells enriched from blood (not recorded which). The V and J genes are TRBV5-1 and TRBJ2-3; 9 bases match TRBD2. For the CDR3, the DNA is TGCGCCAGCAACTTTCTGATCAGCGGGGGGATGTCAGATACGCAGTATTTT. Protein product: CASNFLISGGMSDTQYF.